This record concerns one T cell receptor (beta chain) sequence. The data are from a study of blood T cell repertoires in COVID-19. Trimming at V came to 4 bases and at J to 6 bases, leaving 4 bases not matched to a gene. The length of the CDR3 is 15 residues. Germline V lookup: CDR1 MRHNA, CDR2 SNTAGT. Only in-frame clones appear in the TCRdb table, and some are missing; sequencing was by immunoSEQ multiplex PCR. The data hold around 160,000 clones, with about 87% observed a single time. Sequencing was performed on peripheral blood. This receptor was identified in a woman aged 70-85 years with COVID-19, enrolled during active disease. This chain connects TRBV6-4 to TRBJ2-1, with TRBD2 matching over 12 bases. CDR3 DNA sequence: TGTGCCAGCAGTGTACTAGCGGGGGGCATCAATGAGCAGTTCTTC. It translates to CASSVLAGGINEQFF.